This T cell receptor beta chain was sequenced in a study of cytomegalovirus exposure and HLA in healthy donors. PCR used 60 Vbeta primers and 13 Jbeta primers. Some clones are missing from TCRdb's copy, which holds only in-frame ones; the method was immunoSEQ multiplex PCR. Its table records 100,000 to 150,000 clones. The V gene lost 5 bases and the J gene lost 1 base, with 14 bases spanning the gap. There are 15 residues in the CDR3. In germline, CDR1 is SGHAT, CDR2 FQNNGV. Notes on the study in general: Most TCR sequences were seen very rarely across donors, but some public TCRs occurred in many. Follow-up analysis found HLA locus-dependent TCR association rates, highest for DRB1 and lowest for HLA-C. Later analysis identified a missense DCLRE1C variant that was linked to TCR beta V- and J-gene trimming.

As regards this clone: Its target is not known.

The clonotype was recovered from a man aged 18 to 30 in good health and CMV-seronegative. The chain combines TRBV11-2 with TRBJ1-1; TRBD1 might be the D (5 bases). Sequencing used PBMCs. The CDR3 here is CASSPARGGNTEAFF. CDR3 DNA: TGTGCCAGCAGCCCCGCCCGGGGGGGGAACACTGAAGCTTTCTTT.